This TCR beta chain emerged from a study of technical replicates of blood from several donors. Profiled with immunoSEQ multiplex PCR; TCRdb holds only in-frame clones, not every one. Found here are 60,000 to 70,000 clones, roughly 98% of them singletons; the top ten hold over 0.15%. Germline-derived CDR1 and CDR2 are SGHRS and YFSETQ. The CDR3 has 15 amino acids. The ends lost 4 bases at V and 4 bases at J; junction bases unmatched: 3. V gene TRBV5-1 combines with J gene TRBJ2-1; TRBD1 aligns across 12 bases. The sequenced sample was T cells isolated from PBMCs. This clonotype was obtained from a human donor in good health. The CDR3 is CASSRDRGPYNEQFF. CDR3 coding DNA: TGCGCCAGCAGCCGGGACAGGGGGCCTTACAATGAGCAGTTCTTC.